This T cell receptor beta chain was sequenced in a study of blood T cell repertoires in COVID-19. TCRdb's table, derived via immunoSEQ multiplex PCR, lists solely in-frame clones and lacks some. The profile shows 100,000 or so clones, 80% of them singletons. In its sample, this clone was seen once. The sequence derives from a human donor in a cohort sampled during active COVID-19. Specimen: peripheral blood.

For the CDR3, the DNA is TGTGCCAGCAGTTTCGCCCGACAGGGAAACTATGGCTACACCTTC. It is translated as CASSFARQGNYGYTF. The chain recombines TRBV28 with TRBJ1-2; 7 bases are a match to TRBD1. V lost 3 bases and J lost 2; bases outside the gene matches: 6. In germline, CDR1 is MDHEN, CDR2 SYDVKM. The CDR3 has 15 residues.